The 26 T cell receptor beta chains below come from one sample, sequenced in a study of T cell clonotyping in hematopoietic cell transplantation. Libraries were prepared by immunoSEQ multiplex PCR; TCRdb keeps only in-frame clonotypes and omits some of them. In the table there are roughly 42,000 clones, around 95% of which are singletons. What was sequenced was peripheral blood mononuclear cells. These receptors were collected from a woman in her forties or fifties in good health. Some clones in this sample may be carry-over from other donors' samples.

The rearrangement joins TRBV6-1 to TRBJ1-2; 9 nucleotides align to TRBD1. Germline V CDR1 and CDR2: MNHNS, SASEGT. Germline trimming cut 8 bases from V and 4 bases from J; bases unmatched to any gene: 5. This CDR3 contains 13 residues. The CDR3: CASGNRGLYGYTF. CDR3 nucleotides: TGTGCCAGCGGAAACAGGGGGCTCTATGGCTACACCTTC.

V and J are TRBV28 and TRBJ1-1, with D perhaps matching TRBD1 (6 bases). This CDR3 is built from 13 residues. Trimming removed 8 bases at V and 0 bases at J, with 10 bases between. Germline V gene data show CDR1 as MDHEN and CDR2 as SYDVKM. Written as DNA, the CDR3 is TGTGCCAGCGGAACAGGGATGAACACTGAAGCTTTCTTT. It codes for CASGTGMNTEAFF.

The chain links TRBV7-2 to TRBJ2-1; D not resolved. Trimming removed 3 bases at V and 9 bases at J, with 18 bases between. This CDR3 has 15 amino acids. Germline assignment: CDR1 SGHTA and CDR2 FQGNSA. This CDR3 is CASSLMSVVYGEQFF. In DNA form, the CDR3 reads TGTGCCAGCAGCTTGATGTCTGTGGTATACGGTGAGCAGTTCTTC.

The rearrangement links TRBV6-5 to TRBJ2-3, with TRBD2 matching 7 bases. This CDR3 has 15 amino acids. V gave up 6 bases and J gave up 5 bases; unmatched junction bases: 11. Germline V gene data show CDR1 as MNHEY and CDR2 as SVGAGI. Here the CDR3 DNA reads TGTGCCAGCAGCTGGGGTCCGGGACTATTAGATACGCAGTATTTT. It specifies CASSWGPGLLDTQYF.

The chain recombines TRBV5-4 with TRBJ2-1; D is unclear. The CDR3 runs to 13 residues. Trimming stripped 1 base from V and 9 bases from J, with 11 bases between. Germline V gives CDR1 SGHNT, CDR2 YYREEE (reference sequence). The CDR3 DNA is TGTGCCAGCAGCTTGTTAGATGCCGGTGAGCAGTTCTTC. Protein sequence: CASSLLDAGEQFF.

This clone was counted a single time. V is TRBV6-1 and J is TRBJ1-5; 7 bases line up with TRBD1. From germline, CDR1 is MNHNS and CDR2 SASEGT. Trimming removed 4 bases from V and 7 bases from J; junction bases left unmatched: 7. The CDR3 extends over 14 amino acids. The CDR3 sequence is CASSVQGRGQPQHF. For the CDR3, the DNA is TGTGCCAGCAGTGTACAGGGGCGAGGGCAGCCCCAGCATTTT.

The chain recombines TRBV6-6 with TRBJ2-7; 7 nucleotides match TRBD1. The CDR3 runs 14 residues. Per germline, CDR1 MNHNY and CDR2 SVGAGI (reference sequence). J gave up 6 bases and V 4 bases, and 9 bases lay outside the gene matches. The CDR3: CASSSGGRPREQYF. The CDR3 DNA follows: TGTGCCAGCAGTTCAGGGGGAAGGCCCCGCGAGCAGTACTTC.

The rearrangement joins TRBV28 to TRBJ2-7; 9 positions agree with TRBD1. Germline CDR1 reads MDHEN; CDR2 reads SYDVKM. V was clipped by 6 bases and J by 5 bases; unmatched bases: 8. This CDR3 region has 14 residues. CDR3 protein: CASSTRDREDEQYF. DNA of the CDR3: TGTGCCAGCAGCACCCGGGACAGGGAAGACGAGCAGTACTTC.

The chain joins TRBV29-1 to TRBJ2-7; 8 bases align to TRBD2. Germline V CDR1 and CDR2: SQVTM, ANQGSEA. With V trimmed by 2 bases and J by 7 bases, 4 bases remained unmatched. This CDR3 comprises 12 residues. The CDR3 loop is CSVELPSGEQYF. The DNA for the CDR3 is TGCAGCGTTGAATTGCCTAGCGGGGAGCAGTACTTC.

This chain links TRBV5-1 with TRBJ2-7; 12 positions agree with TRBD1. Germline V gene data show CDR1 as SGHRS and CDR2 as YFSETQ. V lost 3 bases, J lost 4 bases, and 14 bases stayed unmatched. The CDR3 runs to 18 residues. CDR3: CASSSTTGTGGFGYEQYF. In DNA form, the CDR3 reads TGCGCCAGCAGCTCCACCACCGGGACAGGGGGCTTCGGTTACGAGCAGTACTTC.

This clone was found once. CDR3 in amino acids: CASSQERGNQPQHF. Here the CDR3 DNA reads TGCGCCAGCAGCCAAGAAAGAGGGAATCAGCCCCAGCATTTT. The chain joins TRBV4-1 to TRBJ1-5; no clear D gene. The CDR3 is made up of 14 amino acids. The V gene's germline CDR1 is MGHRA and CDR2 YSYEKL. The ends were cut back, 0 bases at V and 4 bases at J, with 7 bases in the middle.

V usage is TRBV11-2 and J usage is TRBJ1-2, with D uncertain. This CDR3 is 16 amino acids long. CDR1 and CDR2 from the germline V gene are SGHAT and FQNNGV. Trimming took off 4 bases at V and 3 bases at J, with 18 bases between the two ends. CDR3 DNA sequence: TGTGCCAGCAGCTCCTGGTTAGGCCTTACGTACTATGGCTACACCTTC. Protein: CASSSWLGLTYYGYTF.

This sequence joins TRBV5-6 and TRBJ1-6; TRBD1 matches 8 bases. The CDR3 is made up of 15 amino acids. The trim removed 2 bases at V and 8 bases at J, leaving 6 bases unmatched. CDR1 is SGHDT and CDR2 is YYEEEE in the germline V gene. The CDR3 DNA follows: TGTGCCAGCAGCTTAGGCGGACAGGGTCATTCACCCCTCCACTTT. Translating it yields CASSLGGQGHSPLHF.

The chain has TRBV7-3 and TRBJ2-1; no definite D call. The CDR3 consists of 16 residues. CDR1 is SGHTA and CDR2 is FQGTGA in the germline V gene. Trimming shortened V by 3 bases and J by 0 bases, and 12 bases separated the two germline ends. The DNA of the CDR3 is TGTGCCAGCAGCTTGAAGGCGTTGAGCTCCTACAATGAGCAGTTCTTC. Its protein product is CASSLKALSSYNEQFF.

V gene TRBV11-3 combines with J gene TRBJ1-2, with TRBD1 matching over 9 bases. CDR1 is SGHNT, CDR2 YENEEA, per germline. The CDR3 is 14 amino acids. V gave up 0 bases and J gave up 6 bases; unmatched junction bases: 2. Here the CDR3 reads CASSLERTGDGYTF. Here the CDR3 DNA reads TGTGCCAGCAGCTTAGAGAGGACAGGGGATGGCTACACCTTC.

Only one count was recorded for this clone. The chain couples TRBV11-3 to TRBJ2-7; 11 bases map to TRBD1. Unmatched junction bases numbered 2, after V lost 3 bases and J lost 1 base. The CDR3 has 15 amino acids. CDR1 is SGHNT, CDR2 YENEEA, per germline. CDR3 DNA: TGTGCCAGCAGCTTCGGGACAGGGGGTTCCTACGAGCAGTACTTC. Its translation: CASSFGTGGSYEQYF.

This rearrangement joins TRBV27 to TRBJ1-2; tentatively, D is TRBD1 (5 bases). V was clipped by 4 bases and J by 0 bases, with 6 bases between them. The CDR3 covers 13 residues. CDR1 MNHEY and CDR2 SMNVEV come from the germline V gene (reference sequence). For the CDR3, the DNA is TGTGCCAGCAGTTCGACAGCTAACTATGGCTACACCTTC. Its translation is CASSSTANYGYTF.

The chain combines TRBV11-3 with TRBJ2-5, with 9 bases matching TRBD2. J was trimmed by 3 bases and V by 0 bases; bases with no gene match: 14. This CDR3 contains 19 residues. Germline CDR1 SGHNT, CDR2 YENEEA. The CDR3 DNA sequence: TGTGCCAGCAGCTTAGATCGGGTACTCCGACTAGCGGAGGAAGAGACCCAGTACTTC. This sequence encodes CASSLDRVLRLAEEETQYF.

The gene calls are TRBV10-3 and TRBJ2-5; no clear D. Germline V gives CDR1 ENHRY, CDR2 SYGVKD. The V gene lost 3 bases and the J gene lost 1 base, with 12 bases spanning the gap. The CDR3 has 15 residues. CDR3 region: CAISEVFGIQETQYF. CDR3 bases: TGTGCCATCAGTGAAGTTTTTGGGATCCAAGAGACCCAGTACTTC.

This clone was seen a single time. The gene calls are TRBV29-1 and TRBJ1-4; D is undetermined. The ends were cut back, 4 bases at V and 7 bases at J, with 10 bases in the middle. CDR1 SQVTM and CDR2 ANQGSEA come from the germline V gene. There are 12 residues in the CDR3. The CDR3 reads CSVAWSGEKLFF. The CDR3, as DNA: TGCAGCGTTGCCTGGTCAGGTGAAAAACTGTTTTTT.

This clone was detected once. J is TRBJ2-7 and V is TRBV14; D uncertain. The CDR3 runs 12 residues. The germline CDR1 and CDR2 sequences are SGHDN and FVKESK. Trimming cost V 4 bases and J 4 bases, with 8 bases left between them. CDR3 sequence (DNA): TGTGCCAGCAGCCCATCGGGTTACGAGCAGTACTTC. Amino acid sequence: CASSPSGYEQYF.

This chain connects TRBV11-3 to TRBJ1-1; D not certain. Trimming stripped 4 bases from V and 1 base from J, with 13 bases between. The CDR3 covers 15 residues. Germline-derived CDR1 and CDR2 are SGHNT and YENEEA. CDR3 amino acids: CASSSRRNRNTEAFF. The CDR3 DNA is TGTGCCAGCAGCTCCCGGCGGAATAGGAACACTGAAGCTTTCTTT.

The rearrangement links TRBV6-6 to TRBJ1-1; TRBD1 matches 7 bases. CDR3 length: 15 residues. Germline values: CDR1 MNHNY, CDR2 SVGAGI (reference sequence). Trimming took 5 bases from V and 0 from J; bases not matched to a gene: 6. CDR3 DNA sequence: TGTGCCAGCAGTACCCGGGACAGAGTGAACACTGAAGCTTTCTTT. Encoded protein: CASSTRDRVNTEAFF.

This chain links TRBV7-9 with TRBJ1-2; D is unclear. The germline CDR1 and CDR2 sequences are SEHNR and FQNEAQ (reference sequence). The V end lost 0 bases, the J end lost 4 bases, and 9 bases lay between the germline ends. The CDR3 covers 14 residues. CDR3 nucleotide sequence: TGTGCCAGCAGCTTAGCCGACGACCCCTATGGCTACACCTTC. Its translation is CASSLADDPYGYTF. The complete variable domain, with remaining parts taken from reference TRBV7-9 and TRBJ1-2, reads DTGVSQNPRHKITKRGQNVTFRCDPISEHNRLYWYRQTLGQGPEFLTYFQNEAQLEKSRLLSDRFSAERPKGSFSTLEIQRTEQGDSAMYLCASSLADDPYGYTFGSGTRLTVV.

The chain joins TRBV6-1 to TRBJ1-6; TRBD1 aligns across 10 bases. Germline-derived CDR1 and CDR2 are MNHNS and SASEGT. After removal of 1 base from V and 7 bases from J, the junction contained 7 bases not matched to a gene. The CDR3 loop spans 17 amino acids. CDR3 sequence: CASSEEGGGQGNSPLHF. The CDR3 DNA follows: TGTGCCAGCAGTGAAGAAGGAGGGGGACAGGGGAATTCACCCCTCCACTTT.

The chain recombines TRBV5-6 with TRBJ1-2, with 7 bases aligning to TRBD1. V trimming: 2 bases; J trimming: 3 bases; junction bases outside the gene matches: 4. The CDR3 is 14 residues long. Germline values: CDR1 SGHDT, CDR2 YYEEEE. CDR3 in amino acids: CASSLEQGYYGYTF. CDR3 DNA: TGTGCCAGCAGCTTAGAACAGGGGTACTATGGCTACACCTTC.